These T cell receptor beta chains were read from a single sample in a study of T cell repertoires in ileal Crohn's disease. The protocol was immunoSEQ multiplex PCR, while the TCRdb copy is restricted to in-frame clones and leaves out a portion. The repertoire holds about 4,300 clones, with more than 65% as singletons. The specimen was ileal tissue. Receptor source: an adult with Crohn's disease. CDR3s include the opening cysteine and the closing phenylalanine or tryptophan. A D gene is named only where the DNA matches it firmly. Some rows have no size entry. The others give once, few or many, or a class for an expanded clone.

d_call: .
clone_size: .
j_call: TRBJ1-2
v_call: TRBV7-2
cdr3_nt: TGTGCCAGCAGCTTACAGGGTGACTATGGCTACACCTTC
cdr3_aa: CASSLQGDYGYTF

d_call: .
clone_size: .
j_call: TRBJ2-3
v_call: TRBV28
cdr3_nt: TGTGCCATACGCAAATCGACGGGAACTGGAGATACGCAGTATTTT
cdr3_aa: CAIRKSTGTGDTQYF

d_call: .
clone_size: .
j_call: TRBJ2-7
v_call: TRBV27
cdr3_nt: TGTGCCAGCAGCGACCTGACAGGTTCTCCCTCCTACGAGCAGTACTTC
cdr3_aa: CASSDLTGSPSYEQYF

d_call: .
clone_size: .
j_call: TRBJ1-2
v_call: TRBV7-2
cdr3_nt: TGTGCCAGCAGCGTAGGACGGACAGTTGGCTACACCTTC
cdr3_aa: CASSVGRTVGYTF

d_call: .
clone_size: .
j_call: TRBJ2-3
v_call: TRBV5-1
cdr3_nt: TGCGCCAGCCGGGACTCAAGCACAGATACGCAGTATTTT
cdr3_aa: CASRDSSTDTQYF

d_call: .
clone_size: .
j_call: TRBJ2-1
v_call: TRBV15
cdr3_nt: TGTGCCACCAGTGGCAACCCAAGTTACAATGAGCAGTTCTTC
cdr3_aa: CATSGNPSYNEQFF

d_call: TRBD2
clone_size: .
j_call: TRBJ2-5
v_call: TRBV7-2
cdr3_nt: TGTGCCAGCAGCTTAGTAGCGGGGGGCGGGGAGACCCAGTACTTC
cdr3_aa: CASSLVAGGGETQYF

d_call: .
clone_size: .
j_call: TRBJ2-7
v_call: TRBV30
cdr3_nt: TGTGCCTGGAGTGTGGGGGGGGGCCACTACGAGCAGTACTTC
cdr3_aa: CAWSVGGGHYEQYF

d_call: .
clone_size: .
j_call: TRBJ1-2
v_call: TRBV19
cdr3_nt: TGTGCCAGTAGTATAAGCGGCGGTAACTATGGCTACACCTTC
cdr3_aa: CASSISGGNYGYTF

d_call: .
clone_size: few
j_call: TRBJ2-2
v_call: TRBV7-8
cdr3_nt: TGTGCCAGCAGCTTAGATAGTCTAGGGAACACCGGGGAGCTGTTTTTT
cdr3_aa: CASSLDSLGNTGELFF

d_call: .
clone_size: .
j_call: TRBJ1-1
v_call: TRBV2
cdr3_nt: TGTGCCAGCAGGGAGCCGGGGGGGAGCACTGAAGCTTTCTTT
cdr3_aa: CASREPGGSTEAFF

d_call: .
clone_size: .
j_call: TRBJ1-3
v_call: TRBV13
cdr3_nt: TGTGCCAGCAGCTTAGACTCGAGCTCTGGAAACACCATATATTTT
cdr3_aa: CASSLDSSSGNTIYF

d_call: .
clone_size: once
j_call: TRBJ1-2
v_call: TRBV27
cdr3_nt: TGTGCCAGCAGTTTAAGTTCGGGGAATGGCTACACCTTC
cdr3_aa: CASSLSSGNGYTF

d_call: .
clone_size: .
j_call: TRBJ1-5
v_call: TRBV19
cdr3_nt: TGTGCCAGTAGTATAGGTCCGGAGCCCCAGCATTTT
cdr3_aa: CASSIGPEPQHF

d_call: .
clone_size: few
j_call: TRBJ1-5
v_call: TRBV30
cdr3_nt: TGTGCCTGGAGTAAGGGAGGGGGGACCAATCAGCCCCAGCATTTT
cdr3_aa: CAWSKGGGTNQPQHF

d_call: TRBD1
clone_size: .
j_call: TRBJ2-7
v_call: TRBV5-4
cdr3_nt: TGTGCCAGCAGCTTGGGGGGTGGGACAGGCGCGTACTTC
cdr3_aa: CASSLGGGTGAYF

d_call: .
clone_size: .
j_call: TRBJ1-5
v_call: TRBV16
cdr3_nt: TGTGCCAGCAGCCAATCTCTGAACAGTAATCAGCCCCAGCATTTT
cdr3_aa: CASSQSLNSNQPQHF

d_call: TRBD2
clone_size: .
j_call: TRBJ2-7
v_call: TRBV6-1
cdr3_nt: TGTGCCAGCAGTTGGACTAGCGGGGCGGACGAGCAGTACTTC
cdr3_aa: CASSWTSGADEQYF

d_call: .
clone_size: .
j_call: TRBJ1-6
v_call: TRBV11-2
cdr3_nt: TGTGCCAGCAGCTTAGCGGGGGGGGGCGGTAGAAATTCACCCCTCCACTTT
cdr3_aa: CASSLAGGGGRNSPLHF

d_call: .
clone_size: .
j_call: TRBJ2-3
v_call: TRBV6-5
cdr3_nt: TGTGCCAGCACGGAGGACCGCACAGATACGCAGTATTTT
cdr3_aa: CASTEDRTDTQYF

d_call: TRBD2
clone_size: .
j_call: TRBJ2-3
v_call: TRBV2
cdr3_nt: TGTGCCAGCAGTGATGGGGGGGGGAACACAGATACGCAGTATTTT
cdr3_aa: CASSDGGGNTDTQYF

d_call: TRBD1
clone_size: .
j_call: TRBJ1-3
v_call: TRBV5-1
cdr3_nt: TGCGCCAGCAGCTCGGGACAGGGCGCGGGAAACACCATATATTTT
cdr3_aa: CASSSGQGAGNTIYF

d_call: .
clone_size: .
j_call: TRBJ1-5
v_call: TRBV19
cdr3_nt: TGTGCCAGCCGCAGGGTAAGGGCCGATAGCAATCAGCCCCAGCATTTT
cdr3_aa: CASRRVRADSNQPQHF

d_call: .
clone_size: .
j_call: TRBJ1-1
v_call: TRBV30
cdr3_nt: TGTGCCTGGAGTTCAGGCTACCACACTGAAGCTTTCTTT
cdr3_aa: CAWSSGYHTEAFF

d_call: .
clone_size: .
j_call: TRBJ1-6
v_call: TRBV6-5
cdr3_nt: TGTGCCAGCAGTTACAGGGGATCACCCCTCCACTTT
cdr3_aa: CASSYRGSPLHF

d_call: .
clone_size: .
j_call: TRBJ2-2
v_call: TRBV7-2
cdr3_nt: TGTGCCAGCAGCTTAGGCGGGGTGCGCGGGGAGCTGTTTTTT
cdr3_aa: CASSLGGVRGELFF

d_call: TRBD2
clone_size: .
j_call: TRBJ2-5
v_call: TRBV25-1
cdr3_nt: TGTGCCAGCAGACGACAGTCCGGACTAGGCCTGGGGGAGACCCAGTACTTC
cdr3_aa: CASRRQSGLGLGETQYF

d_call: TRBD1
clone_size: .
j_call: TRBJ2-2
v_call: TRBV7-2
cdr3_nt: TGTGCCAGCAGCCTGGGGGGGACAGGGGTGGCCACCGGGGAGCTGTTTTTT
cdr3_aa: CASSLGGTGVATGELFF

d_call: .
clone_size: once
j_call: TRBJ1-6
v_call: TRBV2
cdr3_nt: TGTGCCAGCAATTTCGGGGCGGGAGATAATTCACCCCTCCACTTT
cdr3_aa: CASNFGAGDNSPLHF